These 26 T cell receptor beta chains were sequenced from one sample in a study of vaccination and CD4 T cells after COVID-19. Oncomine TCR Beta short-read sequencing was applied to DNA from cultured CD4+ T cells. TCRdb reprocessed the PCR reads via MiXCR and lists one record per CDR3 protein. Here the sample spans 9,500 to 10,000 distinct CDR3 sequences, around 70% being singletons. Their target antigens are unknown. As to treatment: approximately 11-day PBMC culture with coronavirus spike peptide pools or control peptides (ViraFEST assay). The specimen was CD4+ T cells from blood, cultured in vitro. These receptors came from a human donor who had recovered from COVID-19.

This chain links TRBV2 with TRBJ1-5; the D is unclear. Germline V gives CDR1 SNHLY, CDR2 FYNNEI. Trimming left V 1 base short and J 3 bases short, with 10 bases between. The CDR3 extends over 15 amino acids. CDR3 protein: CASSEGWRNNQPQHF. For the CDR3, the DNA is TGTGCCAGCAGTGAAGGGTGGCGGAACAATCAGCCCCAGCATTTT. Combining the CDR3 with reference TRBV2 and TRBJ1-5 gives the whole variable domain EPEVTQTPSHQVTQMGQEVILRCVPISNHLYFYWYRQILGQKVEFLVSFYNNEISEKSEIFDDQFSVERPDGSNFTLKIRSTKLEDSAMYFCASSEGWRNNQPQHFGDGTRLSIL.

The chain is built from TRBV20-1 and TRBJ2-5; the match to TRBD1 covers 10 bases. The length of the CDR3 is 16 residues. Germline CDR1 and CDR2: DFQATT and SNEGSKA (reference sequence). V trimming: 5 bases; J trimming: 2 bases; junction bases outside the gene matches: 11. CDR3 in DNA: TGCAGTGCTGCCGGGACAGGGGCCGCCCGTCAAGAGACCCAGTACTTC. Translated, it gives CSAAGTGAARQETQYF.

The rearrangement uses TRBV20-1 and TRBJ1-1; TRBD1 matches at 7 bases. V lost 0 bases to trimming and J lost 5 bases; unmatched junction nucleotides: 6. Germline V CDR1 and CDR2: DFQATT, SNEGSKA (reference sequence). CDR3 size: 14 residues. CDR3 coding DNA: TGCAGTGCTAGAGATCGGAGGGGGCTGACTGAAGCTTTCTTT. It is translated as CSARDRRGLTEAFF.

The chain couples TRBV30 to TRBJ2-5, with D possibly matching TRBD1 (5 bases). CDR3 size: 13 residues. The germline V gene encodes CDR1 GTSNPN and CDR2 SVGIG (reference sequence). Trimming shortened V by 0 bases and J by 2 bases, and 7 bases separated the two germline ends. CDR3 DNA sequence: TGTGCCTGGAGTGTACAGGTACAAGAGACCCAGTACTTC. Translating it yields CAWSVQVQETQYF.

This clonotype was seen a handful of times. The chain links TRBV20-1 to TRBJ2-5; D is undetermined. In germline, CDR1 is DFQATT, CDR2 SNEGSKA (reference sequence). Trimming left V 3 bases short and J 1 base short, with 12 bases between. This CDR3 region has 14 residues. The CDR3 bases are TGCAGTGCTAGTTTAGCCTACTTCCAAGAGACCCAGTACTTC. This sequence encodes CSASLAYFQETQYF.

CDR3 sequence (DNA): TGCGCCAGCAGCCAAGTCGCGGGCAGGGGGCGTCAAGAGACCCAGTACTTC. Translating it yields CASSQVAGRGRQETQYF. The rearrangement uses TRBV4-1 and TRBJ2-5; 8 nucleotides line up with TRBD1. CDR3 length: 17 amino acids. The germline gives CDR1 MGHRA, CDR2 YSYEKL. J was trimmed by 2 bases and V by 1 base; bases with no gene match: 9.

This CDR3 reads CASSPTNYGYTF. The CDR3 DNA follows: TGTGCCAGCAGCCCAACTAACTATGGCTACACCTTC. This chain uses TRBV6-1 with TRBJ1-2; D call uncertain. Trimming left V 6 bases short and J 0 bases short, with 5 bases between. Germline V lookup: CDR1 MNHNS, CDR2 SASEGT. The CDR3 is 12 residues long.

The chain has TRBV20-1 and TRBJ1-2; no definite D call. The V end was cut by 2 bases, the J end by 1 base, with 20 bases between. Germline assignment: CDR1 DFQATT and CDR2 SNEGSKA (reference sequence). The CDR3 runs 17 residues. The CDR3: CSARHRRLGGINYGYTF. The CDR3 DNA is TGCAGTGCTAGACATCGGCGATTGGGAGGGATTAACTATGGCTACACCTTC.

This CDR3 is CASFSRVAGELFF. Written as DNA, the CDR3 is TGTGCCAGCTTCTCGAGGGTGGCCGGGGAGCTGTTTTTT. J is TRBJ2-2 and V is TRBV6-1; D perhaps matches TRBD2 (5 bases). CDR1 MNHNS and CDR2 SASEGT come from the germline V gene. The CDR3 runs to 13 residues. Trimming left V 8 bases short and J 6 bases short, with 13 bases between.

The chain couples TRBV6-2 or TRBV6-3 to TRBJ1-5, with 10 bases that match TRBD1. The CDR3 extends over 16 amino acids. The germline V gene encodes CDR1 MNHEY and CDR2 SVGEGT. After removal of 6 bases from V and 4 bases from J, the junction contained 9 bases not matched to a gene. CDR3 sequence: CASSNTGTGVNQPQHF. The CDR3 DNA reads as TGTGCCAGCAGCAATACCGGGACAGGGGTTAATCAGCCCCAGCATTTT.

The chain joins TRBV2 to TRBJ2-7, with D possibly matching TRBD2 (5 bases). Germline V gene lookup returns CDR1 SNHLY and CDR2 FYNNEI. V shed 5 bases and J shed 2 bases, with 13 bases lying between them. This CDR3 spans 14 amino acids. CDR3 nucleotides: TGTGCCAGCAGTCCATCGGACTGGGCCTACGAGCAGTACTTC. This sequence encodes CASSPSDWAYEQYF.

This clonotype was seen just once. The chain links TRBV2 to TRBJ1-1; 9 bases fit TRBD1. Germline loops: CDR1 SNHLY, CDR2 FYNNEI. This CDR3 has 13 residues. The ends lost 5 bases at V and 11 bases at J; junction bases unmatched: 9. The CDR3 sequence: CASSPPLTGGAFF. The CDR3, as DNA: TGTGCCAGCAGTCCCCCCTTGACAGGGGGGGCTTTCTTT.

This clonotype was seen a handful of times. CDR3 protein: CASRTGTANTEAFF. The CDR3 bases are TGTGCCAGCAGAACCGGGACAGCGAACACTGAAGCTTTCTTT. The chain links TRBV6-1 to TRBJ1-1, with 7 positions matching TRBD1. The length of the CDR3 is 14 residues. The J segment lost 1 base and the V segment lost 6 bases, leaving 5 bases of the junction unmatched. Germline values: CDR1 MNHNS, CDR2 SASEGT.

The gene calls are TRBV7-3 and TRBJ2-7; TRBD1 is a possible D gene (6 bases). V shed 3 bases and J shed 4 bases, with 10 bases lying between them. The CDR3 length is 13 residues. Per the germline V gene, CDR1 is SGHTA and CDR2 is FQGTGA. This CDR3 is CASSFRDKYEQYF. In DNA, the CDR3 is TGTGCCAGCAGCTTCCGGGACAAATACGAGCAGTACTTC.

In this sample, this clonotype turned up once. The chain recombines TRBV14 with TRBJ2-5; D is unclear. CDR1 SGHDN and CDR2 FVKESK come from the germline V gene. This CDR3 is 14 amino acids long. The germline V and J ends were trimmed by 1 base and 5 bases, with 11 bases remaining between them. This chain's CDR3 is CASSQGARSETQYF. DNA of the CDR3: TGTGCCAGCAGCCAAGGAGCAAGGTCGGAGACCCAGTACTTC.

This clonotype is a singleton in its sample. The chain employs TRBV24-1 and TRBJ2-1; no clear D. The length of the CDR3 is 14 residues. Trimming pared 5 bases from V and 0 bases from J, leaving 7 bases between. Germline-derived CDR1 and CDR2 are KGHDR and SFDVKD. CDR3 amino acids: CATSGESSYNEQFF. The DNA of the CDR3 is TGTGCCACCAGTGGGGAAAGCTCCTACAATGAGCAGTTCTTC.

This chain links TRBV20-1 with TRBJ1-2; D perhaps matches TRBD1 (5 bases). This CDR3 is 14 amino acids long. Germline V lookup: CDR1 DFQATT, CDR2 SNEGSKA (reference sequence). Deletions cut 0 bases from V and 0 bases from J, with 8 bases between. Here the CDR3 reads CSARDPTANYGYTF. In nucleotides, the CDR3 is TGCAGTGCTAGAGACCCGACAGCTAACTATGGCTACACCTTC.

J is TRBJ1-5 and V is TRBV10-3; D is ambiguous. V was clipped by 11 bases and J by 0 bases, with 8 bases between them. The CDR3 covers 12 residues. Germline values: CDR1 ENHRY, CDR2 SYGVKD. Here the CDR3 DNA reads TGTGCCTGCCGAGGTAGCAATCAGCCCCAGCATTTT. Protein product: CACRGSNQPQHF.

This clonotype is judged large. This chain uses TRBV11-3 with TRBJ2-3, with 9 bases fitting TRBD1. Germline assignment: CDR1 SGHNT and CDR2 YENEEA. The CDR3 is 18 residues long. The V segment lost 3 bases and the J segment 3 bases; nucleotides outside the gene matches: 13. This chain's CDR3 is CASSFGQGIGSRTDTQYF. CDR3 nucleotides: TGTGCCAGCAGCTTTGGACAGGGGATCGGCTCGCGGACAGATACGCAGTATTTT.

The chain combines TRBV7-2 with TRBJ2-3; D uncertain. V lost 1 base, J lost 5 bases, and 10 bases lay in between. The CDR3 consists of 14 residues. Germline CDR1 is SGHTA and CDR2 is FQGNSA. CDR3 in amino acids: CASSLELQIDTQYF. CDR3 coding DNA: TGTGCCAGCAGCTTAGAGTTACAGATAGATACGCAGTATTTT. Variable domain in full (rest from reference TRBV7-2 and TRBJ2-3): GAGVSQSPSNKVTEKGKDVELRCDPISGHTALYWYRQSLGQGLEFLIYFQGNSAPDKSGLPSDRFSAERTGGSVSTLTIQRTQQEDSAVYLCASSLELQIDTQYFGPGTRLTVL.

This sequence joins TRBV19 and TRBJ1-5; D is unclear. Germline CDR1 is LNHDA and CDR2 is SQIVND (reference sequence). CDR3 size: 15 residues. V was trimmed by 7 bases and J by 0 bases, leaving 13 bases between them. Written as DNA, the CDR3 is TGTGCCAGTAAGGATAGGAGTTATAGCAATCAGCCCCAGCATTTT. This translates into CASKDRSYSNQPQHF.

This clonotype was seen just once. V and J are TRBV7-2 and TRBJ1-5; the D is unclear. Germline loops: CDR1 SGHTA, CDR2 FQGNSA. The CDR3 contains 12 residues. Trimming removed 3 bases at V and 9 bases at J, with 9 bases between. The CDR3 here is CASSFLEGPQHF. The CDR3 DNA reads TGTGCCAGCAGCTTCCTCGAGGGGCCCCAGCATTTT.

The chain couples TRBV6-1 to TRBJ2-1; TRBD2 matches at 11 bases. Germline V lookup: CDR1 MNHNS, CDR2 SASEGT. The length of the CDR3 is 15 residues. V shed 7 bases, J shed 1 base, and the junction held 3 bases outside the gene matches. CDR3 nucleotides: TGTGCCAGCAATAGCGGGAGGGGGTCCTACAATGAGCAGTTCTTC. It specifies CASNSGRGSYNEQFF.

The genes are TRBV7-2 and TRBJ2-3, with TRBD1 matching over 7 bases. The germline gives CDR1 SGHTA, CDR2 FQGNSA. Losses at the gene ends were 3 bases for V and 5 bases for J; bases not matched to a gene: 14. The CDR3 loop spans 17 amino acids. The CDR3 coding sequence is TGTGCCAGCAGCTTCCCCTTAAGGGGGCCGACGGTAGATACGCAGTATTTT. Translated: CASSFPLRGPTVDTQYF. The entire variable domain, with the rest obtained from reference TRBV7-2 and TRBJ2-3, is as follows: GAGVSQSPSNKVTEKGKDVELRCDPISGHTALYWYRQSLGQGLEFLIYFQGNSAPDKSGLPSDRFSAERTGGSVSTLTIQRTQQEDSAVYLCASSFPLRGPTVDTQYFGPGTRLTVL.

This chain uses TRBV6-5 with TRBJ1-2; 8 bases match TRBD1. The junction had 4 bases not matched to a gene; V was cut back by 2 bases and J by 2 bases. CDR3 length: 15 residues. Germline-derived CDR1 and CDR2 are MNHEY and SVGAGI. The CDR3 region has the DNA TGTGCCAGCAGTTACCAAACAGGGGGGAACTATGGCTACACCTTC. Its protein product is CASSYQTGGNYGYTF.

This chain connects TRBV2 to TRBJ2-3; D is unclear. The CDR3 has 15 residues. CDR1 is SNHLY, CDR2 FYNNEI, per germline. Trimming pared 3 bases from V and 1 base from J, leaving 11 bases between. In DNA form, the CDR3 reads TGTGCCAGCAGTGACATCGACCGTCGCACAGATACGCAGTATTTT. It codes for CASSDIDRRTDTQYF. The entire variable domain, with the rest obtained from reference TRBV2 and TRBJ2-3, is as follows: EPEVTQTPSHQVTQMGQEVILRCVPISNHLYFYWYRQILGQKVEFLVSFYNNEISEKSEIFDDQFSVERPDGSNFTLKIRSTKLEDSAMYFCASSDIDRRTDTQYFGPGTRLTVL.